The source of this T cell receptor beta chain is a study of PD-L1 blockade in urothelial cancer. Assay used: immunoSEQ multiplex PCR; TCRdb lists only in-frame clones, some missing. The sample records about 73,000 clones, about 88% being singletons. About this clone itself: A read error may account for a junction end that differs from germline.

The clonotype was recovered from a man aged 60 to 69 with urothelial cancer. The sequences come from PBMCs, collected around atezolizumab (anti-PD-L1) treatment.

The CDR3: CASRYSTEVFF. CDR3 nucleotide sequence: TGTGCCAGCCGATACTCCACTGAAGTTTTCTTT. The chain recombines TRBV6-1 with TRBJ1-1; no reliable D call. The CDR3 sequence is 11 residues long. The germline CDR1 and CDR2 sequences are MNHNS and SASEGT.